These 16 T cell receptor beta chains came from one sample sequenced in a study of T cell repertoires in cytomegalovirus infection. TCRdb re-called the reads with MiXCR, one entry per CDR3 protein. The table has some 400,000 distinct CDR3 sequences, about 33% seen once. Sequencing input: PBMCs. These receptors were collected from a human donor in good health (CMV status not recorded). Some clones in this sample may be carry-over from other donors' samples.

Many counts were recorded for this clonotype. The rearrangement links TRBV4-1 to TRBJ1-2; tentative D call: TRBD1 (5 bases). The CDR3 loop spans 16 amino acids. The V end lost 0 bases, the J end lost 0 bases, and 11 bases lay between the germline ends. The germline gives CDR1 MGHRA, CDR2 YSYEKL. CDR3 sequence: CASSQDQQVANYGYTF. The CDR3 DNA sequence: TGCGCCAGCAGCCAAGATCAACAGGTCGCTAACTATGGCTACACCTTC.

With respect to this clonotype: This may be a read error: a much more frequent sequence differs by one nucleotide. This rearrangement joins TRBV7-2 to TRBJ1-2, with D possibly TRBD1 on 6 matching bases. CDR1 SGHTA and CDR2 FQGNSA come from the germline V gene. The CDR3 is made up of 14 amino acids. V gave up 1 base and J gave up 7 bases, with 13 bases separating them. CDR3 DNA: TGTGCCAGCAGCTTAGTAGGGGGGGGCGTTGGCTACACCTTC. As protein: CASSLVGGGVGYTF. The variable domain in full, completed from reference TRBV7-2 and TRBJ1-2, reads GAGVSQSPSNKVTEKGKDVELRCDPISGHTALYWYRQSLGQGLEFLIYFQGNSAPDKSGLPSDRFSAERTGGSVSTLTIQRTQQEDSAVYLCASSLVGGGVGYTFGSGTRLTVV.

The chain couples TRBV19 to TRBJ2-1; a possible D gene is TRBD1 (5 bases). Per germline, CDR1 LNHDA and CDR2 SQIVND (reference sequence). The CDR3 spans 15 residues. The V and J ends lost 4 bases and 5 bases respectively, with 15 bases between them. CDR3 protein: CASSTQGLRDNEQFF. DNA for the CDR3: TGTGCCAGTAGTACTCAAGGCCTCAGGGACAATGAGCAGTTCTTC.

In this sample, this clonotype turned up many times. The chain uses TRBV7-8 and TRBJ1-1; 10 bases align to TRBD1. Germline CDR1 SGHVS, CDR2 FQNEAQ. The CDR3 consists of 15 residues. Losses at the gene ends were 4 bases for V and 3 bases for J; bases not matched to a gene: 5. In DNA, the CDR3 is TGTGCCAGCAGCTCCACCGGGACAGGGGACACTGAAGCTTTCTTT. Translating gives CASSSTGTGDTEAFF.

The V gene is TRBV7-2, the J gene TRBJ2-3; D is uncertain. The CDR3 covers 13 residues. Trimming removed 9 bases at V and 14 bases at J, with 24 bases between. CDR1 SGHTA and CDR2 FQGNSA come from the germline V gene. The CDR3 nucleotides read TGTGCCAGAAGCCAAAGTCGCACAGATACGACGTATTTT. Its protein is CARSQSRTDTTYF.

This clonotype was seen repeatedly, ten times or more. The J gene is TRBJ2-2, the V gene TRBV7-2, with D unresolved. CDR3 length: 14 amino acids. Looked up from germline, CDR1 is SGHTA and CDR2 is FQGNSA. V lost 1 base, J lost 8 bases, and 11 bases lay in between. CDR3 in DNA: TGTGCCAGCAGCTTAGGACGCTCATTAGGGGAGCTGTTTTTT. It codes for CASSLGRSLGELFF. Full variable domain (rest looked up from reference TRBV7-2 and TRBJ2-2): GAGVSQSPSNKVTEKGKDVELRCDPISGHTALYWYRQSLGQGLEFLIYFQGNSAPDKSGLPSDRFSAERTGGSVSTLTIQRTQQEDSAVYLCASSLGRSLGELFFGEGSRLTVL.

As concerns this clonotype: A read error may account for a junction end that differs from germline. This chain's CDR3 is CASSQTGQMNTEAFF. The CDR3 DNA sequence: TGTGCCAGCAGCCAGACCGGGCAGATGAACACTGAAGCTTTCTTT. The J gene is TRBJ1-1, the V gene TRBV4-1; no clear D gene. CDR3 size: 15 residues. Germline-derived CDR1 and CDR2 are MGHRA and YSYEKL.

This clonotype occurred a few times. The V and J genes are TRBV7-2 and TRBJ2-3, with D possibly matching TRBD2 (6 bases). This CDR3 contains 15 residues. Trimming cost V 5 bases and J 5 bases, with 17 bases left between them. The germline gives CDR1 SGHTA, CDR2 FQGNSA. The CDR3 sequence: CASSPTGHSGDTQYF. The CDR3 DNA sequence: TGTGCCAGCAGCCCTACGGGCCATAGCGGAGATACGCAGTATTTT.

The chain uses TRBV7-2 and TRBJ2-1; D not resolved. Trimming shortened V by 5 bases and J by 7 bases, and 15 bases separated the two germline ends. This CDR3 has 14 residues. Germline loops: CDR1 SGHTA, CDR2 FQGNSA. The CDR3 DNA sequence: TGTGCCAGCAGCCAAGACCGGCGGCCTAATGAGCAGTTCTTC. It codes for CASSQDRRPNEQFF.

Concerning this clonotype: Just one base apart from a much larger clone, this may be a read error. The gene calls are TRBV7-8 and TRBJ2-2; D is ambiguous. Germline V gene data show CDR1 as SGHVS and CDR2 as FQNEAQ. There are 15 residues in the CDR3. V lost 4 bases, J lost 0 bases, and 9 bases lay in between. The CDR3 spells CASSWPRANTGELFF. The CDR3 DNA reads as TGTGCCAGCAGCTGGCCTCGCGCGAACACCGGGGAGCTGTTTTTT.

This clonotype has just a few counts. This rearrangement joins TRBV10-3 to TRBJ1-1; D possibly corresponds to TRBD1 (6 bases). Trimming shortened V by 6 bases and J by 11 bases, and 13 bases separated the two germline ends. The CDR3 loop spans 11 amino acids. CDR1 is ENHRY and CDR2 is SYGVKD in the germline V gene. The CDR3: CAIREGDRAFF. CDR3 nucleotide sequence: TGTGCCATCAGAGAGGGGGACCGGGCTTTCTTT.

This clonotype has more than one count but fewer than ten. V and J are TRBV12-3 or TRBV12-4 and TRBJ2-2; no firm D call. Trimming pared 6 bases from V and 3 bases from J, leaving 5 bases between. This CDR3 is built from 12 residues. The chain's CDR3 is CASRAYTGELFF. In nucleotides, the CDR3 is TGTGCCAGCAGGGCGTACACCGGGGAGCTGTTTTTT.

The chain couples TRBV5-4 to TRBJ1-2, with a possible D match to TRBD1 (6 bases). CDR3 length: 14 amino acids. V lost 0 bases and J lost 4, with 10 bases in between. Germline V gene data show CDR1 as SGHNT and CDR2 as YYREEE (reference sequence). The DNA for the CDR3 is TGTGCCAGCAGCTTGGAGGGGGGCTTCTATGGCTACACCTTC. As protein: CASSLEGGFYGYTF.

There are a few counts of this clonotype. The J gene is TRBJ1-3, the V gene TRBV4-3; no reliable D call. Germline values: CDR1 LGHNA, CDR2 YSLEER. V shed 0 bases and J shed 3 bases, with 18 bases lying between them. The CDR3 loop spans 18 amino acids. CDR3 nucleotide sequence: TGCGCCAGCAGCCAAGAACTAATGGCATTCCAACATGGAAACACCATATATTTT. It is translated as CASSQELMAFQHGNTIYF.

This clonotype has at least ten counts. J is TRBJ2-3 and V is TRBV7-9, with TRBD1 identical over 9 bases. The CDR3 extends over 16 amino acids. Germline V gene data show CDR1 as SEHNR and CDR2 as FQNEAQ (reference sequence). The V and J ends lost 5 bases and 3 bases, in that order; junction bases with no gene match: 9. The CDR3 DNA reads TGTGCCAGCAGCGGGGACAGGGTGGGGCGGACAGATACGCAGTATTTT. This gives the protein CASSGDRVGRTDTQYF.

This clonotype was counted at least ten times. The rearrangement joins TRBV7-2 to TRBJ1-2, with 8 bases lining up with TRBD1. This CDR3 spans 15 amino acids. Losses at the gene ends were 5 bases for V and 4 bases for J; bases not matched to a gene: 9. Per the germline V gene, CDR1 is SGHTA and CDR2 is FQGNSA. The CDR3 DNA reads as TGTGCCAGCAGCCCGAATACAGGGGGTGGCTATGGCTACACCTTC. Its protein is CASSPNTGGGYGYTF.